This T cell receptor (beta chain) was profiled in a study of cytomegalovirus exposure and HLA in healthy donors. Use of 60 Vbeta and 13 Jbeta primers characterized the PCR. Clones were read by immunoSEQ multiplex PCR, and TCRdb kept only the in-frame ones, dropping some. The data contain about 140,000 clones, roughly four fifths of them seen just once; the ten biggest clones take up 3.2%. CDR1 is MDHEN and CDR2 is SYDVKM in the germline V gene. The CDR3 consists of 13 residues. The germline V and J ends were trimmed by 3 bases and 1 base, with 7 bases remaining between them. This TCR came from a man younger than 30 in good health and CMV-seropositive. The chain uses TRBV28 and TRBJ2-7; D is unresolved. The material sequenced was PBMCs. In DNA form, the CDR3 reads TGTGCCAGCAGTTTGAACTATTCCTACGAGCAGTACTTC. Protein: CASSLNYSYEQYF.